What follows is one T cell receptor beta chain and its context. With no exception, relapse followed autologous stem cell transplantation in all patients, and brentuximab vedotin exposure varied. Libraries were prepared by immunoSEQ multiplex PCR; TCRdb keeps only in-frame clonotypes and omits some of them. The table has 10,000 to 15,000 clones, more than 85% seen once. This record belongs to a study of PD-1 blockade in classical Hodgkin lymphoma. Germline CDR1 reads SGHNT; CDR2 reads YYREEE (reference sequence). The CDR3 is 13 amino acids. V was clipped by 2 bases and J by 8 bases, with 12 bases between them.

The V call is TRBV5-4, the J call TRBJ2-3, with D possibly matching TRBD2 (6 bases). The TCR sequence derives from a human donor with classical Hodgkin lymphoma. This specimen consisted of peripheral blood mononuclear cells (PBMCs), obtained at baseline. The CDR3 region is CASSLPGEGTQYF. Written as DNA, the CDR3 is TGTGCCAGCAGCTTACCGGGGGAAGGTACGCAGTATTTT.